Listed below are T cell receptor beta chains from one sample, sequenced in a study of T cells after yellow fever vaccination. In TCRdb, the 5' RACE reads were re-called with MiXCR into one record per CDR3 protein. The data contain 150,000 or so distinct CDR3 sequences, about 7% of them singletons. The sequencing used CD4+ T cells sorted from PBMCs, collected roughly 5 days after the first yellow fever vaccination. The origin of the receptors is a man aged 18 to 30 who received the YFV17D yellow fever vaccine. The CDR3 runs from the conserved cysteine through the conserved F or W. A D gene is named only where the DNA matches it firmly. Where a row states a size, it is once, few, many or the class of an expanded clone; other rows omit it.

>few|.|TRBV15|TRBJ1-6
CATAGDSPLHF
TGTGCCACCGCGGGGGACTCACCCCTCCACTTT
>many|TRBD1|TRBV12-3/TRBV12-4|TRBJ2-2
CASTPTGINTGELFF
TGTGCCAGCACCCCGACAGGGATTAACACCGGGGAGCTGTTTTTT
>.|.|TRBV30|TRBJ1-1
CAWGRLGGPSLAFF
TGTGCCTGGGGTCGACTGGGGGGACCCTCTCTAGCTTTCTTT
>many|TRBD1|TRBV10-3|TRBJ1-2
CAISEQGGYGYTF
TGTGCCATCAGTGAGCAGGGGGGCTATGGCTACACCTTC
>few|.|TRBV7-7|TRBJ2-1
CASSQEGFNEQFF
TGTGCTAGCTCCCAGGAGGGATTCAATGAGCAGTTCTTC
>.|TRBD2|TRBV12-3/TRBV12-4|TRBJ2-2
CASRVAGGMAGELFF
TGTGCCAGCAGGGTAGCGGGGGGGATGGCCGGGGAGCTGTTTTTT
>.|.|TRBV9|TRBJ2-2
CASSVVAWTGELFF
TGTGCCAGCAGCGTAGTGGCGTGGACCGGGGAGCTGTTTTTT
>many|.|TRBV13|TRBJ2-7
CASSLVIRDEQYF
TGTGCCAGCAGCTTAGTGATAAGGGACGAGCAGTACTTC
>many|.|TRBV29-1|TRBJ2-5
CSVKRGKQETQYF
TGCAGCGTTAAACGGGGGAAACAAGAGACCCAGTACTTC
>many|.|TRBV7-2|TRBJ1-2
CASSLARPDGYTF
TGTGCCAGCAGCTTAGCGCGTCCAGATGGCTACACCTTC
>.|.|TRBV12-3/TRBV12-4|TRBJ2-1
CASTPTVTSYNEQFF
TGTGCCAGCACCCCCACAGTGACCTCCTACAATGAGCAGTTCTTC
>.|.|TRBV11-2|TRBJ1-4
CASSLRGGATNEKLFF
TGTGCCAGCAGCTTAAGGGGAGGGGCAACTAATGAAAAACTGTTTTTT
>few|.|TRBV18|TRBJ1-5
CASSPSRDQPQHF
TGTGCCAGCTCACCCTCGAGGGATCAGCCCCAGCATTTT
>.|TRBD1|TRBV20-1|TRBJ2-1
CSAHPWRTGPYNEQFF
TGCAGTGCCCACCCCTGGAGGACAGGGCCCTACAATGAGCAGTTCTTC
>.|.|TRBV4-2|TRBJ1-4
CASTGTSGEKLFF
TGTGCCAGCACCGGGACCTCGGGTGAAAAACTGTTTTTT
>many|.|TRBV10-3|TRBJ2-1
CAISVGRESYNEQFF
TGTGCCATCAGTGTAGGCAGGGAGTCCTACAATGAGCAGTTCTTC
>many|.|TRBV20-1|TRBJ2-3
CSARAGLLTDTQYF
TGCAGTGCTCGGGCGGGACTTCTCACAGATACGCAGTATTTT
>many|.|TRBV4-2|TRBJ2-3
CASSQDLATGTDTQYF
TGCGCCAGCAGCCAAGATCTGGCGACGGGCACAGATACGCAGTATTTT
>few|.|TRBV30|TRBJ2-3
CAWSARGDTQYF
TGTGCCTGGAGCGCTCGGGGGGATACGCAGTATTTT
>.|.|TRBV7-3|TRBJ1-3
CASKPTNGNTIYF
TGTGCCAGCAAGCCGACCAATGGAAACACCATATATTTT
>many|.|TRBV18|TRBJ2-3
CASSPVGGAADTQYF
TGTGCCAGCTCCCCGGTAGGGGGGGCCGCAGATACGCAGTATTTT
>many|TRBD1|TRBV6-1|TRBJ2-6
CASTRQGFGANVLTF
TGTGCCAGCACCAGACAGGGTTTTGGGGCCAACGTCCTGACTTTC
>many|.|TRBV7-2|TRBJ2-1
CASTRTTGDNEQFF
TGTGCCAGCACCCGGACAACAGGCGACAATGAGCAGTTCTTC
>few|.|TRBV5-6|TRBJ1-4
CASSIRGADEKLFF
TGTGCCAGCAGCATAAGGGGGGCCGATGAAAAACTGTTTTTT
>many|.|TRBV6-5|TRBJ2-3
CASSSRPTDTQYF
TGTGCCAGCAGTTCAAGGCCAACAGATACGCAGTATTTT
>many|TRBD1|TRBV7-2|TRBJ2-5
CASSLPTGGLETQYF
TGTGCCAGCAGCTTACCGACAGGGGGCTTAGAGACCCAGTACTTC
>.|TRBD1|TRBV12-3/TRBV12-4|TRBJ2-7
CASSPQTTGGYEQYF
TGTGCCAGCAGTCCTCAGACGACAGGGGGATACGAGCAGTACTTC
>.|TRBD2|TRBV11-2|TRBJ2-5
CASSPQGLAGTYQETQYF
TGTGCCAGCAGCCCCCAAGGACTAGCGGGGACTTACCAAGAGACCCAGTACTTC
>many|.|TRBV7-2|TRBJ2-5
CASSWVSSETQYF
TGTGCCAGCAGCTGGGTTAGTTCAGAGACCCAGTACTTC
>many|.|TRBV20-1|TRBJ1-6
CSARPTPSGSYNSPLHF
TGCAGTGCTAGACCCACCCCGAGCGGCTCCTATAATTCACCCCTCCACTTT
>few|TRBD1|TRBV7-2|TRBJ2-6
CASSLAGRDRIYYSGANVLTF
TGTGCCAGCAGCTTAGCGGGCCGGGACAGGATATATTACTCTGGGGCCAACGTCCTGACTTTC
>many|.|TRBV7-3|TRBJ2-1
CASSLLGASVNEQFF
TGTGCCAGCAGCTTACTTGGGGCTAGCGTGAATGAGCAGTTCTTC
>.|TRBD1|TRBV4-3|TRBJ2-7
CASSQGAGTGSYEQYF
TGCGCCAGCAGCCAAGGGGCGGGGACAGGGTCCTACGAGCAGTACTTC
>few|.|TRBV7-9|TRBJ1-6
CASSLAGARSSPLHF
TGTGCCAGCAGCTTGGCAGGGGCGCGGAGCTCACCCCTCCACTTT
>many|.|TRBV7-9|TRBJ1-4
CASRSGGRPNEKLFF
TGTGCCAGCAGATCCGGTGGACGGCCTAATGAAAAACTGTTTTTT
>.|.|TRBV6-2/TRBV6-3|TRBJ1-5
CASSSRTPVTSNQPQHF
TGTGCCAGCAGTTCCAGGACACCGGTGACTAGCAATCAGCCCCAGCATTTT
>few|.|TRBV7-2|TRBJ2-6
CASSPRTANVLTF
TGTGCCAGCAGCCCGCGGACCGCCAACGTCCTGACTTTC
>.|.|TRBV6-1|TRBJ1-2
CASSERDLVSYTF
TGTGCCAGCAGTGAGAGAGACCTTGTCAGCTACACCTTC
>.|.|TRBV19|TRBJ1-5
CASSLQDGQPQHF
TGTGCCAGTAGTCTCCAAGATGGCCAGCCCCAGCATTTT
>few|.|TRBV5-4|TRBJ2-3
CASSGTGGGTDTQYF
TGTGCCAGCAGCGGGACTGGGGGCGGCACAGATACGCAGTATTTT
>many|TRBD1|TRBV12-3/TRBV12-4|TRBJ1-1
CASRQGATEAFF
TGTGCCAGTCGACAGGGGGCTACTGAAGCTTTCTTT
>few|TRBD2|TRBV12-3/TRBV12-4|TRBJ2-5
CASSSGTSGDQETQYF
TGTGCCAGCAGTTCTGGGACTAGCGGGGATCAAGAGACCCAGTACTTC
>many|TRBD1|TRBV7-6|TRBJ2-3
CASSLRQGTDTQYF
TGTGCCAGCAGCCTTCGACAGGGGACAGATACGCAGTATTTT
>few|.|TRBV14|TRBJ1-1
CASSPQRGAEAFF
TGTGCCAGCAGCCCGCAGCGGGGTGCTGAAGCTTTCTTT
>.|.|TRBV29-1|TRBJ2-4
CSTVWENIQYF
TGCAGCACTGTTTGGGAAAACATTCAGTACTTC
>few|TRBD1|TRBV4-3|TRBJ1-2
CASSQVTGERGYTF
TGCGCCAGCAGCCAAGTAACAGGGGAACGGGGCTACACCTTC
>many|.|TRBV5-1|TRBJ2-3
CASSSGPSTDTQYF
TGCGCCAGCAGTTCAGGGCCTAGCACAGATACGCAGTATTTT
>many|TRBD1|TRBV12-3/TRBV12-4|TRBJ1-1
CASGYRGSITEAFF
TGTGCCAGCGGGTACAGGGGAAGTATCACTGAAGCTTTCTTT
>many|TRBD2|TRBV11-2|TRBJ2-1
CASSSRAGSSYNEQFF
TGTGCCAGCAGCTCCAGAGCGGGGAGCTCCTACAATGAGCAGTTCTTC
>many|.|TRBV5-1|TRBJ1-3
CASSLHSGNTIYF
TGCGCCAGCAGCTTGCACTCTGGAAACACCATATATTTT
>few|.|TRBV12-3/TRBV12-4|TRBJ1-5
CASSTSNQPQHF
TGTGCCAGCAGTACTAGCAATCAGCCCCAGCATTTT
>many|TRBD1|TRBV5-8|TRBJ1-5
CASSLGQVYSNQPQHF
TGTGCCAGCAGCCTAGGACAGGTCTATAGCAATCAGCCCCAGCATTTT
>.|TRBD1|TRBV6-1|TRBJ1-1
CASNKDRVLTEAFF
TGTGCCAGCAATAAGGACAGGGTTTTAACTGAAGCTTTCTTT
>many|.|TRBV12-3/TRBV12-4|TRBJ1-5
CASSSIGRQPQHF
TGTGCCAGCAGTAGTATTGGGAGGCAGCCCCAGCATTTT
>.|.|TRBV5-5|TRBJ1-1
CASSPTGLTEAFF
TGTGCCAGCAGCCCTACAGGGTTAACTGAAGCTTTCTTT
>many|.|TRBV5-5|TRBJ2-1
CASSFRAGEQFF
TGTGCCAGCAGCTTCAGGGCGGGTGAGCAGTTCTTC
>many|.|TRBV4-3|TRBJ2-6
CASSQASGANVLTF
TGCGCCAGCAGCCAAGCCTCTGGGGCCAACGTCCTGACTTTC
>.|.|TRBV5-4|TRBJ1-2
CAIGLGPLYGYTF
TGTGCCATCGGCCTTGGGCCGCTCTATGGCTACACCTTC
>.|.|TRBV2|TRBJ2-1
CDSSEIQFPSF
TGTGACAGCAGTGAAATCCAGTTCCCCTCGTTC
>few|TRBD1|TRBV29-1|TRBJ2-1
CSVTGSTSSYNEQFF
TGCAGCGTGACAGGGAGCACGAGCTCCTACAATGAGCAGTTCTTC